This is a list of T cell receptor beta chains from one sample in a study of T cell repertoires in cytomegalovirus infection. These receptors lack a known antigen. TCRdb analysed the reads with MiXCR anew, one entry per CDR3 protein. The repertoire includes about 83,000 distinct CDR3 sequences, 20% to 30% of them detected once, and 50% sits in the top ten. The sample was CD8+ T cells from cultured PBMCs, taken from culture after CMV antigen stimulation. Receptors originate from a human donor in good health (CMV status not recorded). Some clones in this sample may be carry-over from other donors' samples. Each CDR3 is given with its conserved first and last residue. A D gene is named only where the DNA matches it firmly. Expanded clones are given a class, and other clones once, few, many or no size at all.

>-|TRBJ1-2|-|TRBV4-2
TGTGCCAGCAGCCAAAACACGGGGGGCGGAGCTAACTATGGCTACACCTTC
CASSQNTGGGANYGYTF
>-|TRBJ2-7|-|TRBV11-2
TGTGCCAGCAGCCGGGACCCTAGTTACGAGCAGTACTTC
CASSRDPSYEQYF
>few|TRBJ2-2|TRBD2|TRBV10-2
TGCGCCAGCCACAACACTAGGGAGCGGGAGCAGGTTACCGGGGAGCTGTTTTTT
CASHNTREREQVTGELFF
>few|TRBJ2-3|TRBD1|TRBV19
TGTGCCAGTAGTATTAGGGACAGTAACACAGATACGCAGTATTTT
CASSIRDSNTDTQYF
>-|TRBJ2-3|TRBD2|TRBV10-3
TGTGCCATCAGTGAGTCGTCTAGCGGTCCCTACACAGATACGCAGTATTTT
CAISESSSGPYTDTQYF
>many|TRBJ2-3|-|TRBV11-2
TGTGCCACCCGACGGGAGACAGATACGCAGTATTTT
CATRRETDTQYF
>many|TRBJ2-1|TRBD2|TRBV7-9
TGTGCCAGCAGCTTCTCGACTAGCGGGAGGGCTAATGAGCAGTTCTTC
CASSFSTSGRANEQFF
>-|TRBJ2-3|TRBD2|TRBV20-1
TGCAGTGCTAGAGTCCTAGCGGGAGGCCCCGGGACAGATACGCAGTATTTT
CSARVLAGGPGTDTQYF
>-|TRBJ2-3|-|TRBV14
TGTGCCAGCAGCCAAGAGGATCTAGCGCGCACAGATACGCAGTATTTT
CASSQEDLARTDTQYF
>-|TRBJ2-5|-|TRBV5-1
TGCGCCAGCAGCTTGGCGAGTATGACCCAAGAGACCCAGTACTTC
CASSLASMTQETQYF
>-|TRBJ2-1|-|TRBV12-3/TRBV12-4
TGTGCCAGCAGTCAAACTCCTAGCTCCTACAATGAGCAGTTCTTC
CASSQTPSSYNEQFF
>many|TRBJ1-1|-|TRBV7-2
TGTGCCAGTACGCGTAACACTGAAGCTTTCTTT
CASTRNTEAFF
>many|TRBJ1-1|TRBD1|TRBV6-2/TRBV6-3
TGTGCCAGCAGTTTAACAGGGGGCTCCTCAGCTGAAGCTTTCTTT
CASSLTGGSSAEAFF
>many|TRBJ2-7|-|TRBV7-2
TGTGCCAGCAGCTTAGGTCAGGGCCGTCCTTACGAGCAGTACTTC
CASSLGQGRPYEQYF
>-|TRBJ2-1|-|TRBV12-3/TRBV12-4
TGTGCCAGCAGTCCCCCCGGGGGGCGGGAGCAGTTCTTC
CASSPPGGREQFF
>-|TRBJ1-4|TRBD1|TRBV12-3/TRBV12-4
TGTGCCAGCAGTTCTGCCGAAGGGACAGGGGGAGAAAAACTGTTTTTT
CASSSAEGTGGEKLFF
>many|TRBJ2-1|-|TRBV4-1
TGCGCCAGCAGCCAGCCGCCCAACAATGAGCAGTTCTTC
CASSQPPNNEQFF
>-|TRBJ1-6|-|TRBV4-3
TGCGCCAGCAGCCAAGATCGGAGTTCACCCCTCCACTTT
CASSQDRSSPLHF
>-|TRBJ1-1|-|TRBV6-2/TRBV6-3
TGTGCCAGCAGTTACTCCACAGGGTGGAATGAAGCTTTCTTT
CASSYSTGWNEAFF
>many|TRBJ2-1|-|TRBV6-6
TGTGCCAGCAGTTACGACGATGAGCAGTTCTTC
CASSYDDEQFF
>-|TRBJ1-2|-|TRBV14
TGTGCCAGCAGCCACGGCAGAAGCTATGGCTACACCTTC
CASSHGRSYGYTF